The 21 T cell receptor beta chains below all came from one sample that was sequenced in a study of Tregs in tolerant kidney transplant recipients. Sequencing was performed with immunoSEQ multiplex PCR; in TCRdb, only in-frame clones are kept and a portion is missing. In all, the sample yields around 33,000 clones. The sample was CD8+ T cells from blood, taken before the transplant. Every receptor here comes from a human donor who received a combined kidney and bone marrow transplant.

Concerning this clone: The sequence runs out 3 residues before the end of the CDR3; the remainder is reconstructed from the germline J gene. The chain uses TRBV7-3 and TRBJ2-7; 10 bases agree with TRBD2. J lost 5 bases, V lost 4 bases, and 8 bases had no gene match. The CDR3 is 15 residues long. CDR1 is SGHTA and CDR2 is FQGTGA in the germline V gene. The part of the CDR3 DNA that was read is TGTGCCAGCAGCTCGGGACTAGCGCCCTGGGACGAG. Its translation: CASSSGLAPWDE. The whole CDR3 sequence reads CASSSGLAPWDEQYF.

As to this clone: The read terminates 3 residues ahead of where the CDR3 ends, so the germline J gene completes it. This chain connects TRBV18 to TRBJ2-2, with TRBD2 identical over 14 bases. In germline, CDR1 is KGHSH, CDR2 LQKENI. The ends lost 4 bases at V and 3 bases at J; junction bases unmatched: 4. CDR3 length: 17 amino acids. CDR3 DNA (partial): TGTGCCAGCTCACTGGGACTAGCGGGGGCTCACACCGGGGAG. It codes for CASSLGLAGAHTGE. The complete CDR3 sequence is CASSLGLAGAHTGELFF.

A word on this clone: The read terminates 3 residues ahead of where the CDR3 ends, so the germline J gene completes it. This sequence joins TRBV20-1 and TRBJ2-1; the D gene is possibly TRBD1 (5 bases). The CDR3 is 12 amino acids. V was cut by 0 bases and J by 6 bases, with 6 bases left in between. CDR1 is DFQATT, CDR2 SNEGSKA, per germline (reference sequence). The CDR3: CSARDGANEQFF. CDR3 DNA, as far as it was read: TGCAGTGCTAGAGATGGGGCCAATGAG.

Comments on this clone: The read stops 3 residues short of the end of the CDR3; the missing end is completed from the germline J gene. The V gene is TRBV7-9, the J gene TRBJ2-3, with D possibly being TRBD1 or TRBD2 (5 bases each). V lost 5 bases and J lost 5, with 11 bases in between. Germline V CDR1 and CDR2: SEHNR, FQNEAQ (reference sequence). This CDR3 is 13 amino acids long. The CDR3 here is CASSHRGEDTQYF. CDR3 DNA, as far as it was read: TGTGCCAGCAGCCACCGAGGGGAAGATACG.

About this clone itself: The read finishes 3 residues shy of the CDR3 end, and the germline J gene is used to complete it. The chain combines TRBV5-1 with TRBJ1-2; D ambiguous. The CDR3 has 16 residues. In germline, CDR1 is SGHRS, CDR2 YFSETQ. V was trimmed by 0 bases and J by 2 bases, leaving 14 bases between them. CDR3 loop: CASSLGHTRENYGYTF. The CDR3 bases that were read are TGCGCCAGCAGCTTGGGACACACCAGAGAAAACTATGGC.

Turning to this clone: The missing CDR3 end, 3 residues past where the read stops, is filled in from the germline J gene. The chain has TRBV19 and TRBJ1-1, with 7 nucleotides matching TRBD1. Germline CDR1 reads LNHDA; CDR2 reads SQIVND (reference sequence). The CDR3 extends over 15 amino acids. CDR3 residues: CASSISPGGRDGAFF. The sequenced CDR3 bases are TGTGCCAGTAGTATAAGTCCAGGGGGTAGAGATGGA.

In the case of this clone: The CDR3 goes on 3 residues after the read ends, and that part is filled in from the germline J gene. V gene TRBV19 combines with J gene TRBJ2-7, with unresolved D. The CDR3 runs to 14 residues. In germline, CDR1 is LNHDA, CDR2 SQIVND (reference sequence). Trimming cost V 6 bases and J 5 bases, with 17 bases left between them. The CDR3 bases that were read are TGTGCCAGTAGCCACCGAGGTTCTCTGAACGAG. Translating it yields CASSHRGSLNE. The complete CDR3 reads CASSHRGSLNEQYF.

Turning to this clone: Coverage ceases 3 residues before the CDR3 finishes, and the germline J gene fills in the end. The gene calls are TRBV7-8 and TRBJ2-1, with TRBD2 identical over 11 bases. V gave up 5 bases and J gave up 8 bases; unmatched junction bases: 5. The CDR3 runs to 14 residues. Germline CDR1 reads SGHVS; CDR2 reads FQNEAQ. CDR3 region: CASSTSGSGDEQFF. Incomplete CDR3 DNA: TGTGCCAGCAGCACTAGCGGGAGTGGCGATGAG.

With regard to this clone: The CDR3 end lies 3 residues beyond the end of the read and is filled in from the germline J gene. The J gene is TRBJ1-2, the V gene TRBV7-2; no firm D call. Germline lookup yields CDR1 SGHTA and CDR2 FQGNSA. Trimming shortened V by 4 bases and J by 2 bases, and 8 bases separated the two germline ends. This CDR3 is built from 13 residues. The CDR3 loop reads CASSSSVNYGYTF. CDR3 bases read: TGTGCCAGCAGCTCCTCGGTCAACTATGGC.

Notes on this clone: The sequenced fragment ends 3 residues before the CDR3 boundary, so the rest is inferred from the germline J gene. Other nucleotide sequences in the sample specify the same CDR3. The J gene is TRBJ2-7, the V gene TRBV7-2, with TRBD1 identical over 11 bases. Germline assignment: CDR1 SGHTA and CDR2 FQGNSA. The junction had 3 bases not matched to a gene; V was cut back by 5 bases and J by 3 bases. The CDR3 contains 14 residues. CDR3 region: CASSPGTGGYEQYF. The part of the CDR3 DNA that was read is TGTGCCAGCAGCCCAGGGACAGGGGGCTACGAG.

As regards this clone: The read ends 3 residues before the CDR3 terminus; that terminus is restored from the germline J gene. V and J are TRBV29-1 and TRBJ2-7; D is perhaps TRBD2 (7 bases). Germline loops: CDR1 SQVTM, CDR2 ANQGSEA. V was pared by 6 bases and J by 2 bases, with 14 bases between. The CDR3 covers 13 residues. CDR3 bases read: TGCAGCGTGGGGGAGGGGGACGCCTACGAG. This codes for CSVGEGDAYE. In full, the CDR3 is CSVGEGDAYEQYF.

This clone is deemed medium-sized (0.01 to 0.1%) by its frequency. The sequenced fragment ends 3 residues before the CDR3 boundary, so the rest is inferred from the germline J gene. The chain is built from TRBV20-1 and TRBJ2-2; D is ambiguous. Trimming removed 0 bases at V and 1 base at J, with 6 bases between. The germline gives CDR1 DFQATT, CDR2 SNEGSKA (reference sequence). The CDR3 length is 14 residues. The part of the CDR3 DNA that was read is TGCAGTGCTAGAGACAGGCAGAACACCGGGGAG. Amino acids: CSARDRQNTGE. The full CDR3 protein reads CSARDRQNTGELFF.

A word on this clone: The read gets to within 3 residues of the CDR3 end, and the germline J gene fills in the rest. The chain joins TRBV7-6 to TRBJ1-5; TRBD1 might be the D (6 bases). V was cut by 5 bases and J by 0 bases, with 14 bases left in between. CDR3 length equals 16 residues. Germline assignment: CDR1 SGHVS and CDR2 FNYEAQ. The CDR3 region is CASSPGVRGSNQPQHF. The CDR3 bases that were read are TGTGCCAGCAGCCCGGGCGTCAGGGGTAGCAATCAGCCC.

As regards this clone: The read ends 3 residues shy of where the CDR3 ends; the end is completed using the germline J gene. The gene calls are TRBV20-1 and TRBJ2-1; D ambiguous. V lost 5 bases, J lost 0 bases, and 11 bases lay in between. CDR3 size: 14 residues. The germline gives CDR1 DFQATT, CDR2 SNEGSKA (reference sequence). Partial CDR3 DNA: TGCAGTGCTCTTAGCTTAAGCTCCTACAATGAG. It yields the protein CSALSLSSYNE. From start to end, the CDR3 is CSALSLSSYNEQFF.

Turning to this clone: The read finishes 3 residues shy of the CDR3 end, and the germline J gene is used to complete it. The V call is TRBV7-9, the J call TRBJ2-7, with 7 nucleotides matching TRBD1. Unmatched junction bases numbered 7, after V lost 5 bases and J lost 0 bases. CDR1 and CDR2 from the germline V gene are SEHNR and FQNEAQ (reference sequence). This CDR3 spans 15 amino acids. CDR3 DNA (partial): TGTGCCAGCAGCGCCCGGGACAGTCACTCCTACGAG. This translates into CASSARDSHSYE. The whole CDR3 region reads CASSARDSHSYEQYF.

Note on this clone: The read comes to an end 3 residues before the CDR3 does, leaving the germline J gene to fill in the end. The rearrangement links TRBV19 to TRBJ2-7, with 7 bases matching TRBD2. From germline, CDR1 is LNHDA and CDR2 SQIVND (reference sequence). Trimming removed 1 base from V and 6 bases from J; junction bases left unmatched: 9. The CDR3 consists of 15 residues. The CDR3 is CASSIGGGLFGEQYF. CDR3 bases read: TGTGCCAGTAGTATAGGGGGGGGACTCTTCGGCGAG. Filled out from reference TRBV19 and TRBJ2-7, the complete variable domain reads DGGITQSPKYLFRKEGQNVTLSCEQNLNHDAMYWYRQDPGQGLRLIYYSQIVNDFQKGDIAEGYSVSREKKESFPLTVTSAQKNPTAFYLCASSIGGGLFGEQYFGPGTRLTVT.

On this clone: The sequence runs out 3 residues before the end of the CDR3; the remainder is reconstructed from the germline J gene. J is TRBJ2-7 and V is TRBV7-9, with 7 bases matching TRBD2. J lost 2 bases, V lost 6 bases, and 4 bases had no gene match. Germline V gene sequence: CDR1 SEHNR, CDR2 FQNEAQ (reference sequence). The CDR3 extends over 13 amino acids. CDR3 residues: CASSGGDPYEQYF. Incomplete CDR3 DNA: TGTGCCAGCAGTGGGGGGGACCCCTACGAG.

Note on this clone: The read halts 3 residues ahead of the CDR3 end, with the missing end drawn from the germline J gene. The V gene is TRBV28, the J gene TRBJ2-2; no clear D. The CDR3 contains 16 residues. Deletions cut 7 bases from V and 0 bases from J, with 15 bases between. The germline CDR1 and CDR2 sequences are MDHEN and SYDVKM. The DNA read from the CDR3 is TGTGCCAGCATGACTCCTTACATTCCGAACACCGGGGAG. Translated: CASMTPYIPNTGE. The complete CDR3 sequence is CASMTPYIPNTGELFF.

Concerning this clone itself: The read halts 3 residues ahead of the CDR3 end, with the missing end drawn from the germline J gene. The chain links TRBV7-9 to TRBJ2-5; tentative D call: TRBD2 (7 bases). The CDR3 runs 15 residues. Per the germline V gene, CDR1 is SEHNR and CDR2 is FQNEAQ (reference sequence). Trimming took 1 base from V and 2 from J, leaving 11 bases between them. The sequenced part of the CDR3 DNA is TGTGCCAGCAGCTTAGTGGGGGGGCTGCAAGAGACC. This sequence encodes CASSLVGGLQET. Given in full, the CDR3 is CASSLVGGLQETQYF.

Points on this clone: Coverage ceases 3 residues before the CDR3 finishes, and the germline J gene fills in the end. The chain recombines TRBV4-1 with TRBJ2-3, with D possibly matching TRBD2 (5 bases). Trimming took off 4 bases at V and 0 bases at J, with 11 bases between the two ends. The length of the CDR3 is 15 residues. Germline CDR1 is MGHRA and CDR2 is YSYEKL. The chain's CDR3 is CASSPLRVSTDTQYF. The DNA read from the CDR3 is TGCGCCAGCAGCCCCTTGCGGGTTAGCACAGATACG.

In regard to this clone: The read terminates 3 residues ahead of where the CDR3 ends, so the germline J gene completes it. The gene calls are TRBV18 and TRBJ2-7, with TRBD2 matching over 12 bases. Per germline, CDR1 KGHSH and CDR2 LQKENI. The V gene end was trimmed by 5 bases and the J gene end by 0 bases; junction bases not matched to a gene: 2. The CDR3 sequence is 15 residues long. The CDR3 region is CASSSTSGSSYEQYF. The sequenced CDR3 bases are TGTGCCAGCTCATCGACTAGCGGGAGCTCCTACGAG.